This TCR beta chain derives from a study of blood T cell repertoires in COVID-19 (dated by TCRdb to 2018 to 2021). Background on the whole study: Samples covering the acute and convalescent phases of COVID-19 were provided by collaborators in the United States, Italy and Spain. Sample metadata almost always included a de-identified subject ID, COVID-19 status, age in years and sex. Samples were obtained from the ongoing ImmuneRACE study (first 160 participants) and from 1,254 subjects provided by 6 global collaborators. Subjects who had been exposed to COVID-19, were actively infected with it, or had recovered from it provided the deeply sampled blood TCRbeta repertoires that made up the dataset. The repertoires were made available in a free public database intended to serve as a resource for research on the immune response to SARS-CoV-2. Where available, HLA class I and class II types were obtained from metadata supplied by the sample provider rather than from assay-based typing. The material from the prospective study consisted of cDNA or gDNA derived from T cells, B-cell-depleted T cells, or PBMCs. Beyond this particular receptor, the publication reports: The amount of clinical and demographic metadata varied by source and participant and was provided uncurated.

A second Seattle source provided samples from volunteer blood donors who had recovered from COVID-19. Collaborating institutions collected whole blood in K2EDTA tubes following their own protocols. For TCRbeta analysis, collaborator samples were shipped as frozen whole blood, as isolated PBMCs, or as DNA extracted from either sample type. About this clone itself: What this receptor recognizes is not known. No qualities accompany the bases; no much larger clone lies one base away.

Reading from cysteine to phenylalanine, the CDR3 counts 12 amino acids. Just the 36-base CDR3 DNA is kept, in frame starting at base 1. The germline V gene sets CDR1 to KGHSH and CDR2 to LQKENI. A distance of 9 bases separates the germline ends of V and J, which lose 3 bases and 6 bases respectively. TCRbeta CDR3 regions were amplified from genomic DNA by means of the immunoSEQ Assay, a bias-controlled multiplex PCR. The study's processing was this. The number of nucleated cells in each sample was estimated by amplification of reference gene primers within the assay. Sequence reads were collapsed and filtered to measure the absolute abundance of every unique TCRbeta CDR3 rearrangement. For each sample, productive Simpson clonality was calculated by taking the square root of Simpson's diversity index across productive rearrangements. Sourced from immuneACCESS, this table was stored by TCRdb with only in-frame sequences that have V and J called. A share of the clones is absent; for the studies checked, an unresolved V gene accounts for under half, and the remainder has no known explanation. The DNA gave D and trimming, while V, J and clone size come from that table. The sample includes under 300,000 clones, with around 84% observed a single time. The ten largest account for about 2.3% of the sample.

The clonotype was recovered from a middle-aged man who had recovered from COVID-19. The chain joins TRBV18 to TRBJ2-7; TRBD2 is a weak D gene call, 6 bases matching. Sequences were obtained from peripheral blood. The CDR3 sequence is CASSPTSFEQYF. In nucleotides, the sequence is TGTGCCAGCTCACCTACTAGCTTCGAGCAGTACTTC.